This entry concerns a single T cell receptor beta chain. What it recognizes is unknown. The CDR3 is made up of 13 amino acids. With V trimmed by 3 bases and J by 6 bases, 5 bases remained unmatched. Germline lookup yields CDR1 DFQATT and CDR2 SNEGSKA (reference sequence). CDR3 and TCR beta VDJ profiling relied on a genomic DNA template. TCRdb processed the reads anew with MiXCR; each CDR3 protein has one entry. The top ten hold over 10% of the sample, which has over 150,000 distinct CDR3 sequences, almost 50% seen once. The sample is drawn from a study of CD8+CD57+ T cells in acquired aplastic anemia. As for the study in general: Average DNA yield from sorted CD4+ and CD8+ cells was around 3 ug. Study findings and constraints: Patients and controls were not found to differ significantly in CD8+ Simpson's diversity.

All patients picked for sequencing had shown, by flow cytometry, an expansion of CD8+CD57+ cells. Blood samples were obtained from patients who had received no prior therapy. Sequencing was done on a sample of sorted CD4+, CD8+, or CD8+CD57+ T cells (not recorded which) from PBMCs. The V gene is TRBV20-1, the J gene TRBJ2-7, with 10 bases aligning to TRBD2. This clonotype was obtained from a human donor with aplastic anemia. This CDR3 reads CSARASGSGEQYF. Here the CDR3 DNA reads TGCAGTGCTAGGGCTAGCGGGAGTGGCGAGCAGTACTTC.